A selection of T cell receptor beta chains follows, all from one sample in a study of CD8 T cells in cerebrospinal fluid in Alzheimer's disease. After re-calling the 10x single-cell sequencing reads, TCRdb lists one entry per CDR3 protein, DNA absent. Reported are more than 1,000 distinct CDR3 sequences; the ten largest clones contain around 8%. The sample was cerebrospinal fluid. These receptors were collected from a human donor in good health. CDR3s include the opening cysteine and the closing phenylalanine or tryptophan. Fields, in order: clone size, V gene, J gene, CDR3 protein. The size of a clone is reported for some rows only, either as once, few or many, or as a class for expanded clones.

size: large
V: TRBV7-2
J: TRBJ2-7
CDR3: CASSLGRAGGLYEQYF

size: large
V: TRBV5-1
J: TRBJ2-1
CDR3: CASSQGTGVDEQFF

size: medium-sized
V: TRBV4-3
J: TRBJ1-6
CDR3: CASSQAAHRQGPSPLHF

size: medium-sized
V: TRBV24-1
J: TRBJ2-7
CDR3: CATSDPRTEAYEQYF

size: medium-sized
V: TRBV5-6
J: TRBJ1-5
CDR3: CASSIMGQTNFNQPQHF

size: large
V: TRBV7-9
J: TRBJ2-1
CDR3: CASSLPPYRVGNEQFF

size: large
V: TRBV11-3
J: TRBJ2-1
CDR3: CASGSGGYNEQFF

size: medium-sized
V: TRBV7-9
J: TRBJ2-3
CDR3: CASSLGGPSADTQYF

size: NA
V: TRBV5-4
J: TRBJ2-3
CDR3: CASSPGTDTDTQYF

size: large
V: TRBV7-9
J: TRBJ2-7
CDR3: CASSLDRDEQYF

size: medium-sized
V: TRBV9
J: TRBJ1-2
CDR3: CASSVTDGYGYTF

size: medium-sized
V: TRBV20-1
J: TRBJ1-2
CDR3: CSAERGQGTGYTF

size: medium-sized
V: TRBV6-2/TRBV6-3
J: TRBJ2-1
CDR3: CASSYPQAGGSEQFF

size: large
V: TRBV4-3
J: TRBJ2-3
CDR3: CASSRWTGPGTDTQYF

size: large
V: TRBV6-2/TRBV6-3
J: TRBJ2-2
CDR3: CASSEGGRSTGELFF

size: medium-sized
V: TRBV19
J: TRBJ2-2
CDR3: CASSGQGNTGELFF

size: large
V: TRBV7-2
J: TRBJ1-1
CDR3: CASSVDSANTEAFF

size: large
V: TRBV4-3
J: TRBJ2-6
CDR3: CASRPGITDGANVLTF

size: medium-sized
V: TRBV6-1
J: TRBJ1-2
CDR3: CASSETVLGGYGYTF

size: medium-sized
V: TRBV10-1
J: TRBJ2-1
CDR3: CASRPGQQTYNEQFF

size: medium-sized
V: TRBV19
J: TRBJ2-7
CDR3: CASSRGQGVNEQYF

size: medium-sized
V: TRBV3-1
J: TRBJ2-7
CDR3: CASSQDYGSGIEQYF

size: large
V: TRBV20-1
J: TRBJ2-1
CDR3: CSAGPYNEQFF

size: large
V: TRBV5-1
J: TRBJ1-1
CDR3: CASSPWTGSGTEAFF

size: large
V: TRBV12-3/TRBV12-4
J: TRBJ2-5
CDR3: CASSTGETQYF

size: NA
V: TRBV19
J: TRBJ2-1
CDR3: CASSKGTGTYEQFF

size: medium-sized
V: TRBV15
J: TRBJ2-1
CDR3: CATSTAGAGYNEQFF

size: medium-sized
V: TRBV5-5
J: TRBJ2-7
CDR3: CASSLVSGKPYEQYF

size: medium-sized
V: TRBV28
J: TRBJ1-2
CDR3: CASSHDSHGYTF

size: medium-sized
V: TRBV3-1
J: TRBJ1-1
CDR3: CASSQDGTAREAFF

size: large
V: TRBV5-1
J: TRBJ1-1
CDR3: CASSLLTPNTEAFF

size: medium-sized
V: TRBV29-1
J: TRBJ2-3
CDR3: CSVVIRGADTQYF

size: large
V: TRBV7-2
J: TRBJ2-1
CDR3: CASSLPSGYATAYNEQFF

size: large
V: TRBV27
J: TRBJ1-6
CDR3: CASSYRQLNSPLHF

size: medium-sized
V: TRBV29-1
J: TRBJ1-1
CDR3: CSAITRGLGGTEAFF

size: large
V: TRBV6-2/TRBV6-3
J: TRBJ1-2
CDR3: CASSRPGHIHGYTF

size: medium-sized
V: TRBV12-3/TRBV12-4
J: TRBJ1-1
CDR3: CASSLSLAGTRAFF

size: large
V: TRBV4-3
J: TRBJ1-1
CDR3: CASSQMQGATEAFF

size: medium-sized
V: TRBV7-9
J: TRBJ1-4
CDR3: CASSRAGTTNEKLFF

size: medium-sized
V: TRBV5-1
J: TRBJ2-7
CDR3: CASSPRGGAEQYF

size: medium-sized
V: TRBV23-1
J: TRBJ2-7
CDR3: CASSQKTDFPSYEQYF

size: medium-sized
V: TRBV12-3/TRBV12-4
J: TRBJ1-5
CDR3: CASSQGMSNQPQHF

size: medium-sized
V: TRBV7-2
J: TRBJ1-2
CDR3: CASSLAQGNYGYTF

size: medium-sized
V: TRBV19
J: TRBJ2-7
CDR3: CASSSRDRVNEQYF

size: NA
V: TRBV24-1
J: TRBJ2-5
CDR3: CATSGGTSGETQYF

size: medium-sized
V: TRBV7-9
J: TRBJ2-1
CDR3: CASSPTHRAQPHYNEQFF

size: large
V: TRBV3-1
J: TRBJ2-7
CDR3: CASSQENGNEQYF

size: large
V: TRBV7-3
J: TRBJ1-1
CDR3: CASSLTLNTEAFF

size: medium-sized
V: TRBV12-3/TRBV12-4
J: TRBJ1-3
CDR3: CASSPPASGNTIYF

size: large
V: TRBV6-4
J: TRBJ1-1
CDR3: CASRAGQAATEAFF

size: medium-sized
V: TRBV19
J: TRBJ2-1
CDR3: CASSIKSGTYNEQFF

size: medium-sized
V: TRBV5-1
J: TRBJ2-3
CDR3: CASSLISMYPTDTQYF